The TCR beta chain under discussion was sequenced for a study of blood T cell repertoires in COVID-19. The wider study: Acute-phase and convalescent COVID-19 samples originated in the United States, Italy and Spain. T cells, B-cell-depleted T cells, or PBMCs supplied cDNA or gDNA.

In the original workflow: Nucleated cell number was recorded as an estimate derived from reference gene primer amplification. Generated by immunoSEQ multiplex PCR, the TCRdb table keeps only in-frame clones and is missing some. That table gives V, J and clone size, and the DNA gave D and trimming. Of around 95,000 clones in the sample, 70% to 90% were seen once. This CDR3 is 15 amino acids long. The germline V gene has CDR1 SGHTA and CDR2 FQGNSA. The V end lost 1 base, the J end lost 1 base, and 10 bases lay between the germline ends. Sequencing used peripheral blood. The clonotype originates from a human donor in a cohort sampled during active COVID-19. V usage is TRBV7-2 and J usage is TRBJ1-1, with a tentative D call TRBD1 (5 bases). CDR3 protein: CASSLVGGANTEAFF. The CDR3 bases are TGTGCCAGCAGCTTAGTTGGAGGGGCGAACACTGAAGCTTTCTTT.